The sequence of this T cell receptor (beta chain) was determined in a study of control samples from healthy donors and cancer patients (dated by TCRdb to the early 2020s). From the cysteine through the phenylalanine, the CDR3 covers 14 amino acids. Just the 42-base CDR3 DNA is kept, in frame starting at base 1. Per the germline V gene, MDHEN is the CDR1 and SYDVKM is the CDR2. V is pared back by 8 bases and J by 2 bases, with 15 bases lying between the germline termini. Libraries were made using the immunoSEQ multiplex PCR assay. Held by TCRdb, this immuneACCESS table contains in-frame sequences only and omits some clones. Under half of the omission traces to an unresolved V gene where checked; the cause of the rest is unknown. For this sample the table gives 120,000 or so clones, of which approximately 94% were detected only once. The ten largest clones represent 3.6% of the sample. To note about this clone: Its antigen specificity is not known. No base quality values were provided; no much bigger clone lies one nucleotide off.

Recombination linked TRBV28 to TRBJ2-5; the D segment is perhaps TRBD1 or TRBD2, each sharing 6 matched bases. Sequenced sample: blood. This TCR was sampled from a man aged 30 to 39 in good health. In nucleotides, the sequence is TGTGCCAGCGTGCTGAGAGGGGGGCAAGAGACCCAGTACTTC. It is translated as CASVLRGGQETQYF.